Detailed here is one T cell receptor beta chain. Its matching antigen is unknown. The data derive from a study of cytomegalovirus exposure and HLA in healthy donors. CDR3 length equals 14 residues. Germline values: CDR1 SGHVS, CDR2 FNYEAQ. The J segment lost 4 bases and the V segment lost 5 bases, leaving 7 bases of the junction unmatched. Overall study findings and caveats: Specificity of a few CMV-associated chains for CMV antigens was verified in vitro. Analyzed later, association rates of TCRs varied across HLA loci, with DRB1 most and HLA-C fewest.

Researchers ran the PCR with 60 Vbeta and 13 Jbeta primers. Profiling relied on immunoSEQ multiplex PCR, and the TCRdb table lists in-frame clones only, not all of them. This table holds more than 140,000 clones. All donors participated as healthy donors of bone marrow. Unrecorded immune exposure was likely among donors, who were nominally healthy when sampled. This rearrangement joins TRBV7-6 to TRBJ2-7, with 8 nucleotides matching TRBD1. This clonotype was obtained from a woman aged 18-30 years in good health and CMV-seronegative. Sequenced input: PBMCs. CDR3 nucleotide sequence: TGTGCCAGCAGCCCCCAGGGGGCGCAATACGAGCAGTACTTC. It yields the protein CASSPQGAQYEQYF.